These 2 T cell receptor beta chains were all obtained from the same sample, sequenced in a study of blood T cell repertoires in COVID-19. The assay was immunoSEQ multiplex PCR, and TCRdb's table has in-frame clones only and misses some. Of about 38,000 clones detected, under 90% appear once; the ten largest clones hold approximately 1.6%. The sequencing input was peripheral blood. The receptors were sampled from a man aged 60-69 years with COVID-19, enrolled during active disease.

The genes are TRBV19 and TRBJ1-5; no clear D gene. Trimming pared 5 bases from V and 3 bases from J, leaving 11 bases between. CDR3 length: 14 residues. Germline V gene data show CDR1 as LNHDA and CDR2 as SQIVND (reference sequence). CDR3 loop: CASSFRELNQPQHF. The CDR3 DNA sequence: TGTGCCAGTAGTTTCCGGGAACTCAATCAGCCCCAGCATTTT.

The V gene is TRBV9, the J gene TRBJ2-5; 10 positions match TRBD2. This CDR3 has 17 amino acids. The trim removed 2 bases at V and 4 bases at J, leaving 11 bases unmatched. The V gene's germline CDR1 is SGDLS and CDR2 YYNGEE. Here the CDR3 DNA reads TGTGCCAGCAGCGTGGGGATAGGGACTAGCGTACCAGAGACCCAGTACTTC. Amino acids: CASSVGIGTSVPETQYF.